The present T cell receptor (beta chain) was sequenced within a study of blood T cell repertoires in COVID-19. Study as a whole: Samples representing acute and convalescent COVID-19 were sourced from the United States, Italy and Spain. PBMCs, B-cell-depleted T cells, or T cells provided the cDNA or gDNA that made up the material.

The CDR3 runs to 13 residues. V lost 4 bases and J 6 bases, leaving 10 bases between the germline ends. CDR1 is MGHDK and CDR2 is SYGVNS in the germline V gene. Measured with immunoSEQ multiplex PCR; TCRdb has only the in-frame clones, and not every one. The table includes around 120,000 clones, roughly 80% detected once. This TCR came from a man aged 65 to 79 with active or convalescent COVID-19. Material: peripheral blood. The chain recombines TRBV25-1 with TRBJ1-5; TRBD1 is a possible D gene (6 bases). In DNA, the CDR3 is TGTGCCAGCAGTGCCGAGGGGGTTCAGCCCCAGCATTTT. This gives the protein CASSAEGVQPQHF. Variable domain in full (rest from reference TRBV25-1 and TRBJ1-5): EADIYQTPRYLVIGTGKKITLECSQTMGHDKMYWYQQDPGMELHLIHYSYGVNSTEKGDLSSESTVSRIRTEHFPLTLESARPSHTSQYLCASSAEGVQPQHFGDGTRLSIL.